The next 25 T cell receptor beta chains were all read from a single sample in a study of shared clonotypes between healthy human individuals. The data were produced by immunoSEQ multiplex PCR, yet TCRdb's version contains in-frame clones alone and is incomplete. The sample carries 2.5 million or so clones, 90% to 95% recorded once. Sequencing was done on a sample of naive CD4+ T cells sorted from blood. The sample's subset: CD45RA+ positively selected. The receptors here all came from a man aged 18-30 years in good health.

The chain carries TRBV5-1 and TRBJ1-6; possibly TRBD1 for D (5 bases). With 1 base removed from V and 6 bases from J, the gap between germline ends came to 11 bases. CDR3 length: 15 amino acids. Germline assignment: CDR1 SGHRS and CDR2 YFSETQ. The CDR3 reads CASSLLEGPNSPLHF. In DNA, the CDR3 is TGCGCCAGCAGCTTGCTGGAGGGACCTAATTCACCCCTCCACTTT. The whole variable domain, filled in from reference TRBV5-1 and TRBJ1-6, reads KAGVTQTPRYLIKTRGQQVTLSCSPISGHRSVSWYQQTPGQGLQFLFEYFSETQRNKGNFPGRFSGRQFSNSRSEMNVSTLELGDSALYLCASSLLEGPNSPLHFGNGTRLTVT.

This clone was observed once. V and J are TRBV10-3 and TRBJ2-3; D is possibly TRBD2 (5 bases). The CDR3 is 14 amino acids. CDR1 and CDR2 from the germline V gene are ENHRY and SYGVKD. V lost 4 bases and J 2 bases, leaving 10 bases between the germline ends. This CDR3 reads CAISGLAITDTQYF. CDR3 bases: TGTGCCATCAGTGGTTTAGCGATCACAGATACGCAGTATTTT.

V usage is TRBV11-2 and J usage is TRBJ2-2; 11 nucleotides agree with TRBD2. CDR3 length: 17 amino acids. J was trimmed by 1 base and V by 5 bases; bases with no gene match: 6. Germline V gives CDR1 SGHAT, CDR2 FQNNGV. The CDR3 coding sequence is TGTGCCAGCAGCGCCCCGGGACTAGCGGAGAACACCGGGGAGCTGTTTTTT. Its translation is CASSAPGLAENTGELFF.

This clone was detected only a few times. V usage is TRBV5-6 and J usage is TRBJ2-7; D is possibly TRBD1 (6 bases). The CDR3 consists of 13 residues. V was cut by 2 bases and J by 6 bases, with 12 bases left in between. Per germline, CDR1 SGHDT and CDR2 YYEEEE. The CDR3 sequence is CASSFFVGAEQYF. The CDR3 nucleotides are TGTGCCAGCAGCTTTTTTGTGGGGGCCGAGCAGTACTTC.

CDR3 amino acids: CASSYGLAGGQETQYF. As DNA, the CDR3 is TGTGCCAGCAGCTACGGACTAGCGGGGGGTCAAGAGACCCAGTACTTC. The chain has TRBV5-8 and TRBJ2-5, with TRBD2 matching 14 bases. This CDR3 contains 16 residues. Trimming at V came to 3 bases and at J to 2 bases, leaving 3 bases not matched to a gene. The germline gives CDR1 SGHTS, CDR2 YDEGEE.

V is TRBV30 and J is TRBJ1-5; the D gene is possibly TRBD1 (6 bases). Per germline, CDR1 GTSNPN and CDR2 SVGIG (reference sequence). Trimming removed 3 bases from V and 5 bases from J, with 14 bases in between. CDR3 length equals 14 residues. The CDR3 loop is CAWSGRGRDQPQHF. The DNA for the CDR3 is TGTGCCTGGAGCGGCCGGGGGCGCGATCAGCCCCAGCATTTT.

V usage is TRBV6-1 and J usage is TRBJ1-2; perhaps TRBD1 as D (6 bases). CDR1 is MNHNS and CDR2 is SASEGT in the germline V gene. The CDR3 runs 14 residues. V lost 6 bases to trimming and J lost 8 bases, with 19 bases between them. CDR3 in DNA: TGTGCCAGCAGGGCAGGGGAGGGTACGAGGGGCTACACCTTC. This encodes CASRAGEGTRGYTF.

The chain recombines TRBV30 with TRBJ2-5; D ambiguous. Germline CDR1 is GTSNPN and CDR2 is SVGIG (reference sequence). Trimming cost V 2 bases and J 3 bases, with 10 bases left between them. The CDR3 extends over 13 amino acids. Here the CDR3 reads CAWSKGSKETQYF. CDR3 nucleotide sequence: TGTGCCTGGAGTAAGGGCAGCAAAGAGACCCAGTACTTC.

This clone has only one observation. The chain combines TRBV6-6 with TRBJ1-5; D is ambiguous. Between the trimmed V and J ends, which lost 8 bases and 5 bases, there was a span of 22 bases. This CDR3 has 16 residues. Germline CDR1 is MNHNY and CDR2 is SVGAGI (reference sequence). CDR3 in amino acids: CASHDVWRSAHQPQHF. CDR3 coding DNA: TGTGCCAGCCACGATGTTTGGCGATCGGCTCATCAGCCCCAGCATTTT.

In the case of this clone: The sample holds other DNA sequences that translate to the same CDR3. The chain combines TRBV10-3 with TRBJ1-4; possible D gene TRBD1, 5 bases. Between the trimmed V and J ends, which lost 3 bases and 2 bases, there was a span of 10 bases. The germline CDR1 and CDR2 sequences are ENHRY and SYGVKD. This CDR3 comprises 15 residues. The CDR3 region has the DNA TGTGCCATCAGTGAAATGGGGGGGACTAATGAAAAACTGTTTTTT. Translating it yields CAISEMGGTNEKLFF.

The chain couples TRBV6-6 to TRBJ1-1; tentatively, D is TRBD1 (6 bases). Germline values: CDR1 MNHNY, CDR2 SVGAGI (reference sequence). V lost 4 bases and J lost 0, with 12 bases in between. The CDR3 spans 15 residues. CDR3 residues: CASSSGQLLNTEAFF. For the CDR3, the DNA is TGTGCCAGCAGTTCCGGACAGCTATTGAACACTGAAGCTTTCTTT.

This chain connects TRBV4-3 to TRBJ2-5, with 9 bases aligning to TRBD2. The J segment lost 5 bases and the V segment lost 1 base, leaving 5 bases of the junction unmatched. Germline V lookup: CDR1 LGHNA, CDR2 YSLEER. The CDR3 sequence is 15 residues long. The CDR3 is CASSQGLAEGETQYF. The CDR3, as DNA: TGCGCCAGCAGCCAAGGACTAGCGGAGGGGGAGACCCAGTACTTC.

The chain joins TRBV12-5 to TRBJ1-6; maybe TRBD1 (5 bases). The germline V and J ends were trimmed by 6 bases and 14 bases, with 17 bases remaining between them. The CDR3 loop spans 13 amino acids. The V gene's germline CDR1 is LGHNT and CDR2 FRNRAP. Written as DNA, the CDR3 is TGTGCTAGTGGACGGGACGGCTCCGTATCCCTCCACTTT. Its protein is CASGRDGSVSLHF.

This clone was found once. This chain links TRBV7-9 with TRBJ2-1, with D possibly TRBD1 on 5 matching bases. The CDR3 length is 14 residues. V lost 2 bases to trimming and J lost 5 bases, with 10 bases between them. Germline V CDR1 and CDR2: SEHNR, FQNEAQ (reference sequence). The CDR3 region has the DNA TGTGCCAGCAGCTTATCTACAGGAAACAATGAGCAGTTCTTC. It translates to CASSLSTGNNEQFF.

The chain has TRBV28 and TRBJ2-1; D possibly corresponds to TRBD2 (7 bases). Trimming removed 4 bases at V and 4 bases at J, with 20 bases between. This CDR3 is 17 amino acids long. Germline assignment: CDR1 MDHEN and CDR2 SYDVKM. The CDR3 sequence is CASSSPGGLTLYNEQFF. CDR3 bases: TGTGCCAGCAGTTCGCCCGGGGGGCTAACCCTGTACAATGAGCAGTTCTTC.

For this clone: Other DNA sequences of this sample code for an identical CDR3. The CDR3 nucleotides are TGTGCCAGCAGCGGGACTAGCGGCTCCTACGAGCAGTACTTC. Encoded protein: CASSGTSGSYEQYF. The chain couples TRBV11-2 to TRBJ2-7; 11 nucleotides align to TRBD2. This CDR3 is built from 14 residues. Germline CDR1 and CDR2: SGHAT and FQNNGV. V dropped 5 bases and J dropped 0; count of bases not matched to a gene: 0.

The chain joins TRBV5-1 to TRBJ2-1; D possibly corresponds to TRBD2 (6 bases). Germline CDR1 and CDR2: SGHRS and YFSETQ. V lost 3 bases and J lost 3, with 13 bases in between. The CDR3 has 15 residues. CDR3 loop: CASSWDWAIYNEQFF. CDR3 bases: TGCGCCAGCAGCTGGGACTGGGCGATCTACAATGAGCAGTTCTTC. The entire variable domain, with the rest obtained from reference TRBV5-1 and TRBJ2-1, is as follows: KAGVTQTPRYLIKTRGQQVTLSCSPISGHRSVSWYQQTPGQGLQFLFEYFSETQRNKGNFPGRFSGRQFSNSRSEMNVSTLELGDSALYLCASSWDWAIYNEQFFGPGTRLTVL.

For the CDR3, the DNA is TGTGCCAGCAGCTTCGTGGGGAACACTGAAGCTTTCTTT. Encoded protein: CASSFVGNTEAFF. V usage is TRBV5-6 and J usage is TRBJ1-1; D gene uncertain. The CDR3 has 13 amino acids. The germline gives CDR1 SGHDT, CDR2 YYEEEE. Trimming took 2 bases from V and 1 from J, leaving 6 bases between them.

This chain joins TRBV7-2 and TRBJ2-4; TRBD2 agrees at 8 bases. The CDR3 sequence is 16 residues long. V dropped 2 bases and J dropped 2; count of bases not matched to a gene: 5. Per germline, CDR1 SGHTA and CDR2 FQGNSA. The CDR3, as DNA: TGTGCCAGCAGCTTACACGGACTAGCAACCAAAAACATTCAGTACTTC. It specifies CASSLHGLATKNIQYF.

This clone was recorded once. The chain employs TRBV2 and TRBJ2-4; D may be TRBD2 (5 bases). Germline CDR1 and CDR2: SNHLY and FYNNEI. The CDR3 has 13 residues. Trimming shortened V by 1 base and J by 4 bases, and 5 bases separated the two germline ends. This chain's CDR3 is CASSEGGKNIQYF. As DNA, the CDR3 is TGTGCCAGCAGTGAAGGCGGGAAAAACATTCAGTACTTC.

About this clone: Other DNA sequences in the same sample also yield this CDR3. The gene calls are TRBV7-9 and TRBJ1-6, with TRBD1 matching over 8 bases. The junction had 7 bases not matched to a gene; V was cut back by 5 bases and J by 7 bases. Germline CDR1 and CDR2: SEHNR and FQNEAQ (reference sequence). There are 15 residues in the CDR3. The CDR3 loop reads CASSPRQGTNSPLHF. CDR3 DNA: TGTGCCAGCAGCCCCCGACAGGGGACCAATTCACCCCTCCACTTT.

CDR3 protein: CAVRGTSGRGTGELFF. The CDR3 region has the DNA TGTGCCGTCCGGGGCACCAGCGGGAGAGGCACCGGGGAGCTGTTTTTT. The chain is built from TRBV6-6 and TRBJ2-2, with 8 bases matching TRBD2. J lost 4 bases, V lost 11 bases, and 15 bases had no gene match. CDR1 MNHNY and CDR2 SVGAGI come from the germline V gene (reference sequence). This CDR3 has 16 amino acids.

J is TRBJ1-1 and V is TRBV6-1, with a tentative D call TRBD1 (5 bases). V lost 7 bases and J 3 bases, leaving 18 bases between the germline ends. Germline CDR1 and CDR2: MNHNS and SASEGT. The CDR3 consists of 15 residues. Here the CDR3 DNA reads TGTGCCAGCAACCGGTGGGGGGAATGGGACACTGAAGCTTTCTTT. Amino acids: CASNRWGEWDTEAFF.

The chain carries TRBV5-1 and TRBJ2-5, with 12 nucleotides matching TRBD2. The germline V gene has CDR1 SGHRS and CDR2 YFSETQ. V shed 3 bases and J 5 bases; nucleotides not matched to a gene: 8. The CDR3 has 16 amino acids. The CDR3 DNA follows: TGCGCCAGCAGCTCGTTGACTAGCGGGAGCCTTGAGACCCAGTACTTC. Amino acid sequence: CASSSLTSGSLETQYF.

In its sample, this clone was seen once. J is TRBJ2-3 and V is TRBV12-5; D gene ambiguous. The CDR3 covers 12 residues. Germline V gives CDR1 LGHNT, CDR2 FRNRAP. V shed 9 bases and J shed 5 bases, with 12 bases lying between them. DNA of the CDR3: TGTGCTAGCTTAGGGTCCGGAGATACGCAGTATTTT. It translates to CASLGSGDTQYF. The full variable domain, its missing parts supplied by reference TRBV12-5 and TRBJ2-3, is DARVTQTPRHKVTEMGQEVTMRCQPILGHNTVFWYRQTMMQGLELLAYFRNRAPLDDSGMPKDRFSAEMPDATLATLKIQPSEPRDSAVYFCASLGSGDTQYFGPGTRLTVL.